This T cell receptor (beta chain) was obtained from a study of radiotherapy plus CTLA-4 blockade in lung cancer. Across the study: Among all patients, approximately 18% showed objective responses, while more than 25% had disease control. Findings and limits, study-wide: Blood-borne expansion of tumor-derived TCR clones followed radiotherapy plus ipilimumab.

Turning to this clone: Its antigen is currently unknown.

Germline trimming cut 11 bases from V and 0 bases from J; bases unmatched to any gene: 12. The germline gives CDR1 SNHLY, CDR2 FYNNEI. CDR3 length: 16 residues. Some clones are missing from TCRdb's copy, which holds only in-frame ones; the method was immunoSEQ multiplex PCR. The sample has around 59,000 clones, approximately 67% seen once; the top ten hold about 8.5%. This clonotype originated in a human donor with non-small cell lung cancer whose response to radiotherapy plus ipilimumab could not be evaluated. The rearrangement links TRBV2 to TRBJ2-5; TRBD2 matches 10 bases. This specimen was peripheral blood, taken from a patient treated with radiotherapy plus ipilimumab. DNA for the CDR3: TGTGCCTGGTTGGTAGCGGGAGGACAGTACCAAGAGACCCAGTACTTC. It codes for CAWLVAGGQYQETQYF.